A selection of T cell receptor beta chains follows, all from one sample in a study of cytomegalovirus exposure and HLA in healthy donors. Measured with immunoSEQ multiplex PCR; TCRdb has only the in-frame clones, and not every one. The repertoire holds approximately 300,000 clones, with 86% as singletons. The sample consisted of PBMCs. The receptors derive from a woman aged 18-35 years in good health and CMV-seronegative. The CDR3 runs from the conserved cysteine through the conserved F or W. The D gene is left open where the match is weak. Only some rows state a clone size, as once, few, many or a class for expanded clones.

CDR3aa: CSVDQRLNEQFF; CDR3nt: TGCAGCGTTGACCAGCGCCTGAATGAGCAGTTCTTC; abundance: .; j_gene: TRBJ2-1; d_gene: .; v_gene: TRBV29-1
CDR3aa: CASTPGGTLGTQYF; CDR3nt: TGTGCCAGCACCCCCGGGGGGACCCTAGGGACCCAGTACTTC; abundance: .; j_gene: TRBJ2-5; d_gene: TRBD2; v_gene: TRBV6-6
CDR3aa: CASSPGQRDYGYTF; CDR3nt: TGTGCCAGCTCACCGGGACAGAGGGACTATGGCTACACCTTC; abundance: once; j_gene: TRBJ1-2; d_gene: TRBD1; v_gene: TRBV18
CDR3aa: CASSLTSPGPHGYTF; CDR3nt: TGTGCCAGCAGCCTAACCTCGCCTGGGCCCCATGGCTACACCTTC; abundance: .; j_gene: TRBJ1-2; d_gene: .; v_gene: TRBV4-2
CDR3aa: CASSLIEAQPQHF; CDR3nt: TGTGCCAGCAGCTTGATCGAAGCGCAGCCCCAGCATTTT; abundance: once; j_gene: TRBJ1-5; d_gene: .; v_gene: TRBV5-8
CDR3aa: CASSMLGAVEQFF; CDR3nt: TGTGCCAGTAGTATGCTGGGGGCGGTTGAGCAGTTCTTC; abundance: .; j_gene: TRBJ2-1; d_gene: .; v_gene: TRBV19
CDR3aa: CASTRPGDTDTQYF; CDR3nt: TGTGCCAGCACAAGGCCGGGAGATACAGATACGCAGTATTTT; abundance: .; j_gene: TRBJ2-3; d_gene: .; v_gene: TRBV7-9
CDR3aa: CASRTGNNYGYTF; CDR3nt: TGTGCCAGCAGAACAGGGAATAACTATGGCTACACCTTC; abundance: .; j_gene: TRBJ1-2; d_gene: .; v_gene: TRBV6-6
CDR3aa: CASSQLGTAGNEKLFF; CDR3nt: TGTGCCAGCAGCCAACTAGGGACCGCGGGGAATGAAAAACTGTTTTTT; abundance: many; j_gene: TRBJ1-4; d_gene: .; v_gene: TRBV14
CDR3aa: CALPTPRGRADTQYF; CDR3nt: TGTGCCTTACCGACCCCTAGGGGGCGGGCAGATACGCAGTATTTT; abundance: once; j_gene: TRBJ2-3; d_gene: TRBD1; v_gene: TRBV27
CDR3aa: CASSLALPTDGGELFF; CDR3nt: TGCGCCAGCAGCTTGGCACTCCCAACAGACGGCGGGGAGCTGTTTTTT; abundance: .; j_gene: TRBJ2-2; d_gene: .; v_gene: TRBV5-1
CDR3aa: CASSEFVRGNTEAFF; CDR3nt: TGTGCCAGCAGTGAATTTGTCAGAGGGAACACTGAAGCTTTCTTT; abundance: .; j_gene: TRBJ1-1; d_gene: .; v_gene: TRBV25-1
CDR3aa: CASSPVVGQQYF; CDR3nt: TGTGCCAGCAGCCCCGTCGTGGGGCAGCAGTACTTC; abundance: .; j_gene: TRBJ2-7; d_gene: .; v_gene: TRBV5-5
CDR3aa: CASSLGLAGSTRWSYNEQFF; CDR3nt: TGCGCCAGCAGCCTGGGACTAGCGGGGAGCACAAGATGGTCCTACAATGAGCAGTTCTTC; abundance: .; j_gene: TRBJ2-1; d_gene: TRBD2; v_gene: TRBV5-1
CDR3aa: CASSEMAGGPQETQYF; CDR3nt: TGTGCCAGCAGTGAAATGGCGGGAGGGCCCCAAGAGACCCAGTACTTC; abundance: many; j_gene: TRBJ2-5; d_gene: TRBD2; v_gene: TRBV6-1
CDR3aa: CASSLTPQGSATGELFF; CDR3nt: TGCGCCAGCAGCCTCACCCCACAGGGGTCGGCCACCGGGGAGCTGTTTTTT; abundance: .; j_gene: TRBJ2-2; d_gene: TRBD1; v_gene: TRBV4-1
CDR3aa: CASSAGTDTQYF; CDR3nt: TGTGCCAGCAGCGCCGGGACAGATACGCAGTATTTT; abundance: .; j_gene: TRBJ2-3; d_gene: .; v_gene: TRBV13
CDR3aa: CASSLAEGARYGYTF; CDR3nt: TGTGCCAGCAGCTTAGCAGAAGGGGCTCGGTATGGCTACACCTTC; abundance: .; j_gene: TRBJ1-2; d_gene: .; v_gene: TRBV7-9
CDR3aa: CASSSSDATNYGYTF; CDR3nt: TGTGCCAGCAGTTCGAGCGACGCCACTAACTATGGCTACACCTTC; abundance: .; j_gene: TRBJ1-2; d_gene: .; v_gene: TRBV28
CDR3aa: CASSPGQGGQPQHF; CDR3nt: TGCGCCAGCAGCCCGGGACAGGGAGGACAGCCCCAGCATTTT; abundance: .; j_gene: TRBJ1-5; d_gene: TRBD1; v_gene: TRBV5-1
CDR3aa: CASSRGGNYGYTF; CDR3nt: TGTGCCAGCAGCCGGGGGGGGAACTATGGCTACACCTTC; abundance: .; j_gene: TRBJ1-2; d_gene: .; v_gene: TRBV28
CDR3aa: CASSPEAGAGTDTQYF; CDR3nt: TGCGCCAGCAGCCCTGAAGCGGGAGCGGGCACAGATACGCAGTATTTT; abundance: .; j_gene: TRBJ2-3; d_gene: TRBD2; v_gene: TRBV4-1
CDR3aa: CASSAGLAESPPYEQYF; CDR3nt: TGTGCCAGCAGTGCGGGACTAGCGGAGAGTCCCCCCTACGAGCAGTACTTC; abundance: once; j_gene: TRBJ2-7; d_gene: TRBD2; v_gene: TRBV6-1
CDR3aa: CASSLRGLGGELFF; CDR3nt: TGTGCCAGCAGTTTGAGGGGGCTGGGCGGGGAGCTGTTTTTT; abundance: once; j_gene: TRBJ2-2; d_gene: TRBD1; v_gene: TRBV27
CDR3aa: CASKEGGVGYTF; CDR3nt: TGCGCCAGCAAGGAAGGGGGGGTTGGCTACACCTTC; abundance: once; j_gene: TRBJ1-2; d_gene: .; v_gene: TRBV5-1
CDR3aa: CASSFPLTGEGYEQYF; CDR3nt: TGTGCCAGCAGTTTCCCCCTAACGGGAGAGGGGTACGAGCAGTACTTC; abundance: .; j_gene: TRBJ2-7; d_gene: .; v_gene: TRBV28
CDR3aa: CASSAGQGDTEAFF; CDR3nt: TGTGCCAGCAGCGCCGGACAGGGAGACACTGAAGCTTTCTTT; abundance: .; j_gene: TRBJ1-1; d_gene: TRBD1; v_gene: TRBV9
CDR3aa: CASSLGRTRWASTDTQYF; CDR3nt: TGTGCCAGCAGCTTGGGACGGACTAGATGGGCTAGCACAGATACGCAGTATTTT; abundance: .; j_gene: TRBJ2-3; d_gene: TRBD2; v_gene: TRBV5-4
CDR3aa: CASSKGSGSWWETQYF; CDR3nt: TGTGCCAGCTCCAAAGGGAGCGGGAGTTGGTGGGAGACCCAGTACTTC; abundance: .; j_gene: TRBJ2-5; d_gene: TRBD2; v_gene: TRBV2
CDR3aa: CASSAQENTEAFF; CDR3nt: TGTGCCAGCAGTGCACAGGAGAACACTGAAGCTTTCTTT; abundance: .; j_gene: TRBJ1-1; d_gene: .; v_gene: TRBV2
CDR3aa: CASSQDVTVMYTQYF; CDR3nt: TGCGCCAGCAGCCAAGATGTCACAGTCATGTATACGCAGTATTTT; abundance: once; j_gene: TRBJ2-3; d_gene: .; v_gene: TRBV4-3
CDR3aa: CASSQDPPVGVAGTQETQYF; CDR3nt: TGCGCCAGCAGCCAAGATCCCCCCGTGGGGGTAGCGGGGACACAAGAGACCCAGTACTTC; abundance: .; j_gene: TRBJ2-5; d_gene: TRBD2; v_gene: TRBV4-1
CDR3aa: CASSGAGGFYGYTF; CDR3nt: TGTGCCAGCAGCGGAGCCGGGGGGTTCTATGGCTACACCTTC; abundance: .; j_gene: TRBJ1-2; d_gene: .; v_gene: TRBV7-9
CDR3aa: CASGTSGKETQYF; CDR3nt: TGTGCCAGCGGGACTAGCGGGAAAGAGACCCAGTACTTC; abundance: .; j_gene: TRBJ2-5; d_gene: TRBD2; v_gene: TRBV4-2
CDR3aa: CASSRRGSNEKLFF; CDR3nt: TGTGCCAGCAGCCGGAGGGGCAGTAATGAAAAACTGTTTTTT; abundance: .; j_gene: TRBJ1-4; d_gene: .; v_gene: TRBV5-4
CDR3aa: CASRAYSNQPQHF; CDR3nt: TGTGCCAGCAGGGCATATAGCAATCAGCCCCAGCATTTT; abundance: .; j_gene: TRBJ1-5; d_gene: .; v_gene: TRBV27
CDR3aa: CAISEGLAGAYPQPQYF; CDR3nt: TGTGCCATCAGTGAAGGACTAGCGGGAGCCTACCCGCAGCCCCAGTACTTC; abundance: once; j_gene: TRBJ2-5; d_gene: TRBD2; v_gene: TRBV10-3
CDR3aa: CASGTGTSGNEQFF; CDR3nt: TGTGCCAGCGGAACCGGGACTAGCGGCAATGAGCAGTTCTTC; abundance: once; j_gene: TRBJ2-1; d_gene: TRBD2; v_gene: TRBV6-4
CDR3aa: CASSPTGEVFSFSNQPQHF; CDR3nt: TGTGCCAGCTCACCGACAGGGGAGGTCTTTTCGTTTAGCAATCAGCCCCAGCATTTT; abundance: .; j_gene: TRBJ1-5; d_gene: TRBD1; v_gene: TRBV18
CDR3aa: CASSLGGQRNEKLFF; CDR3nt: TGTGCCAGCAGCCTGGGGGGACAGCGTAATGAAAAACTGTTTTTT; abundance: .; j_gene: TRBJ1-4; d_gene: TRBD1; v_gene: TRBV14
CDR3aa: CASKKGDINRELFF; CDR3nt: TGCGCCAGCAAAAAGGGGGATATAAACCGGGAGCTGTTTTTT; abundance: .; j_gene: TRBJ2-2; d_gene: .; v_gene: TRBV5-1
CDR3aa: CASSSSDRGLYGYTF; CDR3nt: TGTGCCAGCAGCTCGTCCGACAGGGGCCTTTATGGCTACACCTTC; abundance: .; j_gene: TRBJ1-2; d_gene: TRBD1; v_gene: TRBV7-9
CDR3aa: CASSKEGGAGTEAFF; CDR3nt: TGCGCCAGCAGCAAAGAAGGGGGCGCAGGGACTGAAGCTTTCTTT; abundance: once; j_gene: TRBJ1-1; d_gene: TRBD1; v_gene: TRBV4-3
CDR3aa: CASSQGGSQETQYF; CDR3nt: TGCGCCAGCAGCCAAGGAGGGTCCCAAGAGACCCAGTACTTC; abundance: few; j_gene: TRBJ2-5; d_gene: .; v_gene: TRBV5-1
CDR3aa: CASSYLTGAYNEQFF; CDR3nt: TGTGCCAGCAGTTACCTGACAGGGGCCTACAATGAGCAGTTCTTC; abundance: .; j_gene: TRBJ2-1; d_gene: TRBD1; v_gene: TRBV6-6
CDR3aa: CATRGPGYEQYF; CDR3nt: TGTGCCACCCGAGGTCCGGGGTACGAGCAGTACTTC; abundance: .; j_gene: TRBJ2-7; d_gene: .; v_gene: TRBV28
CDR3aa: CASSLGTGIDQPQHF; CDR3nt: TGCGCCAGCAGCTTGGGGACGGGGATCGATCAGCCCCAGCATTTT; abundance: .; j_gene: TRBJ1-5; d_gene: .; v_gene: TRBV5-1
CDR3aa: CASSYASRTGELFF; CDR3nt: TGTGCCAGCAGTTACGCTTCTAGGACCGGGGAGCTGTTTTTT; abundance: .; j_gene: TRBJ2-2; d_gene: .; v_gene: TRBV6-5
CDR3aa: CASSWESGVEQFF; CDR3nt: TGTGCCAGCAGCTGGGAGAGCGGCGTGGAGCAGTTCTTC; abundance: once; j_gene: TRBJ2-1; d_gene: .; v_gene: TRBV5-6
CDR3aa: CASRSGTSGSFAYSEQFF; CDR3nt: TGTGCCAGCAGGTCCGGGACTAGCGGGAGCTTTGCTTACAGTGAGCAGTTCTTC; abundance: .; j_gene: TRBJ2-1; d_gene: TRBD2; v_gene: TRBV28
CDR3aa: CASSSLSGGISYEQYF; CDR3nt: TGTGCCAGCAGTTCCTTGTCGGGAGGAATTTCCTACGAGCAGTACTTC; abundance: .; j_gene: TRBJ2-7; d_gene: TRBD2; v_gene: TRBV27
CDR3aa: CASRQGAGTEAFF; CDR3nt: TGTGCCAGCAGACAGGGGGCAGGAACTGAAGCTTTCTTT; abundance: .; j_gene: TRBJ1-1; d_gene: TRBD1; v_gene: TRBV2
CDR3aa: CASSSPAGTSGTYEQYF; CDR3nt: TGTGCCAGCAGCTCACCTGCCGGGACTAGCGGGACCTACGAGCAGTACTTC; abundance: .; j_gene: TRBJ2-7; d_gene: TRBD2; v_gene: TRBV5-8
CDR3aa: CASSSSRTGMFQPQHF; CDR3nt: TGTGCCAGCAGTTCCAGTCGGACAGGGATGTTTCAGCCCCAGCATTTT; abundance: .; j_gene: TRBJ1-5; d_gene: TRBD1; v_gene: TRBV28
CDR3aa: CASSLGPAGGTDTQYF; CDR3nt: TGCGCCAGCAGCTTGGGTCCAGCGGGAGGAACAGATACGCAGTATTTT; abundance: .; j_gene: TRBJ2-3; d_gene: TRBD2; v_gene: TRBV5-1